This is a list of T cell receptor beta chains from one sample in a study of T cell responses to AZD1222 COVID-19 vaccine. Sequenced by immunoSEQ multiplex PCR; TCRdb stores in-frame clones only, minus some. This sample has roughly 45,000 clones, with around 80% found just once. This sample comprised peripheral blood, obtained 28 days after the second AZD1222 dose. Source of these receptors: an adult who received the AZD1222 COVID-19 vaccine. Both conserved end residues are part of each CDR3. Each record gives: clone size, D gene, J gene, V gene, CDR3 protein, CDR3 DNA. The D gene is left open where the match is weak. Clone size is given for some rows only: seen once, a few or many times, or a class if the clone is expanded.

clone size: -; D gene: TRBD1; J gene: TRBJ2-7; V gene: TRBV3-1/TRBV3-2; CDR3 protein: CASSPGQGSYEQYF; CDR3 DNA: TGTGCCAGCTCGCCGGGACAGGGCTCCTACGAGCAGTACTTC
clone size: -; D gene: TRBD1; J gene: TRBJ1-2; V gene: TRBV7-2; CDR3 protein: CASSLGTGSNYGYTF; CDR3 DNA: TGTGCCAGCAGCTTAGGGACAGGGTCTAACTATGGCTACACCTTC
clone size: -; D gene: TRBD1; J gene: TRBJ1-2; V gene: TRBV30; CDR3 protein: CAWSKQGNYGYTF; CDR3 DNA: TGTGCCTGGAGCAAACAGGGGAACTATGGCTACACCTTC
clone size: -; D gene: -; J gene: TRBJ1-1; V gene: TRBV14; CDR3 protein: CASSQELNTEAFF; CDR3 DNA: TGTGCCAGCAGCCAAGAGTTGAACACTGAAGCTTTCTTT
clone size: -; D gene: -; J gene: TRBJ1-1; V gene: TRBV10-3; CDR3 protein: CAISESGGRTEAFF; CDR3 DNA: TGTGCCATCAGTGAGTCAGGGGGTAGGACTGAAGCTTTCTTT
clone size: -; D gene: TRBD1; J gene: TRBJ2-7; V gene: TRBV6-5; CDR3 protein: CASSHRGLSYEQYF; CDR3 DNA: TGTGCCAGCAGTCACAGGGGGCTATCCTACGAGCAGTACTTC
clone size: -; D gene: -; J gene: TRBJ1-2; V gene: TRBV10-3; CDR3 protein: CAISEFAGSSLGYTF; CDR3 DNA: TGTGCCATCAGTGAGTTTGCAGGGAGTTCCCTAGGCTACACCTTC
clone size: -; D gene: TRBD2; J gene: TRBJ2-7; V gene: TRBV4-1; CDR3 protein: CASSQPPGLAGFLYEQYF; CDR3 DNA: TGCGCCAGCAGCCAACCACCTGGACTAGCGGGGTTCCTCTACGAGCAGTACTTC
clone size: -; D gene: -; J gene: TRBJ1-2; V gene: TRBV20-1; CDR3 protein: CSARVGYGYTF; CDR3 DNA: TGCAGTGCTAGAGTAGGCTATGGCTACACCTTC
clone size: -; D gene: -; J gene: TRBJ2-1; V gene: TRBV11-2; CDR3 protein: CASSLVGGGTLNEQFF; CDR3 DNA: TGTGCCAGCAGCTTAGTAGGTGGCGGGACTTTAAATGAGCAGTTCTTC
clone size: once; D gene: -; J gene: TRBJ2-5; V gene: TRBV5-1; CDR3 protein: CASKVAGQETQYF; CDR3 DNA: TGCGCCAGTAAGGTGGCGGGTCAGGAGACCCAGTACTTC
clone size: -; D gene: -; J gene: TRBJ2-3; V gene: TRBV7-3; CDR3 protein: CASSSGVGTTSDTQYF; CDR3 DNA: TGTGCCAGCAGCTCCGGGGTAGGGACCACAAGCGATACGCAGTATTTT
clone size: -; D gene: TRBD2; J gene: TRBJ2-5; V gene: TRBV19; CDR3 protein: CASSAKILAGGQETQYF; CDR3 DNA: TGTGCCAGTAGTGCAAAGATACTAGCGGGGGGCCAAGAGACCCAGTACTTC
clone size: -; D gene: TRBD2; J gene: TRBJ2-7; V gene: TRBV2; CDR3 protein: CASREVSYGSEQYF; CDR3 DNA: TGTGCCAGCCGGGAGGTTTCTTATGGGTCCGAGCAGTACTTC
clone size: -; D gene: -; J gene: TRBJ1-1; V gene: TRBV15; CDR3 protein: CATSREGGPTEAFF; CDR3 DNA: TGTGCCACCAGCAGAGAGGGGGGTCCCACTGAAGCTTTCTTT
clone size: -; D gene: -; J gene: TRBJ2-7; V gene: TRBV11-2; CDR3 protein: CASSPRRVYEQYF; CDR3 DNA: TGTGCCAGCAGCCCCCGCAGGGTCTACGAGCAGTACTTC
clone size: -; D gene: TRBD1; J gene: TRBJ2-5; V gene: TRBV11-2; CDR3 protein: CASSRQTGLETQYF; CDR3 DNA: TGTGCCAGCAGCCGACAGACAGGGTTAGAGACCCAGTACTTC
clone size: -; D gene: TRBD1; J gene: TRBJ1-2; V gene: TRBV25-1; CDR3 protein: CASNAGGSGYTF; CDR3 DNA: TGTGCCAGCAACGCAGGGGGATCGGGCTACACCTTC
clone size: -; D gene: -; J gene: TRBJ2-1; V gene: TRBV6-5; CDR3 protein: CASFDGYNEQFF; CDR3 DNA: TGTGCCAGCTTTGACGGCTACAATGAGCAGTTCTTC
clone size: -; D gene: TRBD2; J gene: TRBJ2-7; V gene: TRBV7-2; CDR3 protein: CASSPTLLAGTPSEQYF; CDR3 DNA: TGTGCCAGCAGCCCAACCCTCCTAGCGGGGACCCCCAGCGAGCAGTACTTC
clone size: -; D gene: TRBD2; J gene: TRBJ2-3; V gene: TRBV6-5; CDR3 protein: CASSYEAGGTDTQYF; CDR3 DNA: TGTGCCAGCAGTTACGAGGCGGGGGGCACAGATACGCAGTATTTT
clone size: -; D gene: -; J gene: TRBJ2-2; V gene: TRBV2; CDR3 protein: CASRGISSLLNTGELFF; CDR3 DNA: TGTGCCAGCAGGGGGATAAGCTCACTTTTGAACACCGGGGAGCTGTTTTTT
clone size: -; D gene: TRBD1; J gene: TRBJ2-3; V gene: TRBV5-1; CDR3 protein: CASSLAQGAGDTQYF; CDR3 DNA: TGCGCCAGCAGCTTGGCACAGGGGGCAGGGGATACGCAGTATTTT
clone size: once; D gene: TRBD1; J gene: TRBJ1-5; V gene: TRBV5-8; CDR3 protein: CASSFKGGQLYSNQPQHF; CDR3 DNA: TGTGCCAGCAGCTTCAAAGGGGGACAGCTCTATAGCAATCAGCCCCAGCATTTT
clone size: once; D gene: -; J gene: TRBJ1-4; V gene: TRBV19; CDR3 protein: CASTDRGTAGEKLFF; CDR3 DNA: TGTGCCAGTACCGATAGGGGGACCGCAGGAGAAAAACTGTTTTTT
clone size: -; D gene: -; J gene: TRBJ1-1; V gene: TRBV27; CDR3 protein: CASSLKGYGGDTEAFF; CDR3 DNA: TGTGCCAGCAGTTTAAAGGGTTATGGGGGAGACACTGAAGCTTTCTTT
clone size: few; D gene: TRBD1; J gene: TRBJ1-1; V gene: TRBV4-2; CDR3 protein: CASSLPDRANTEAFF; CDR3 DNA: TGTGCCAGCAGCCTCCCCGACAGGGCGAACACTGAAGCTTTCTTT
clone size: medium-sized; D gene: -; J gene: TRBJ1-1; V gene: TRBV6-4; CDR3 protein: CASRPGISMNTEAFF; CDR3 DNA: TGTGCCAGCAGGCCAGGGATAAGTATGAACACTGAAGCTTTCTTT
clone size: -; D gene: TRBD1; J gene: TRBJ2-7; V gene: TRBV7-9; CDR3 protein: CASSRGQGSDEQYF; CDR3 DNA: TGTGCCAGCAGCCGGGGACAGGGGTCCGACGAGCAGTACTTC
clone size: -; D gene: -; J gene: TRBJ1-2; V gene: TRBV30; CDR3 protein: CAWNPPPGPSYGYTF; CDR3 DNA: TGTGCCTGGAATCCCCCGCCAGGGCCTAGCTATGGCTACACCTTC
clone size: -; D gene: -; J gene: TRBJ2-7; V gene: TRBV19; CDR3 protein: CASNQGEAYEQYF; CDR3 DNA: TGTGCCAGTAATCAGGGGGAGGCCTACGAGCAGTACTTC
clone size: -; D gene: -; J gene: TRBJ1-6; V gene: TRBV19; CDR3 protein: CASSSRVSPLHF; CDR3 DNA: TGTGCCAGTAGTAGCAGGGTTTCACCCCTCCACTTT
clone size: -; D gene: -; J gene: TRBJ1-5; V gene: TRBV27; CDR3 protein: CASTPRAEYSNQPQHF; CDR3 DNA: TGTGCCAGCACCCCTCGGGCGGAATATAGCAATCAGCCCCAGCATTTT
clone size: -; D gene: -; J gene: TRBJ1-1; V gene: TRBV29-1; CDR3 protein: CSGRGGAVAEAFF; CDR3 DNA: TGCAGCGGCCGGGGGGGGGCGGTCGCTGAAGCTTTCTTT
clone size: -; D gene: TRBD1; J gene: TRBJ1-5; V gene: TRBV5-1; CDR3 protein: CASSFGQGAGQPQHF; CDR3 DNA: TGCGCCAGCAGCTTCGGGCAGGGGGCAGGGCAGCCCCAGCATTTT
clone size: few; D gene: TRBD1; J gene: TRBJ2-7; V gene: TRBV3-1/TRBV3-2; CDR3 protein: CASSQPGQGASYEQYF; CDR3 DNA: TGTGCCAGCAGCCAACCGGGACAGGGGGCTTCCTACGAGCAGTACTTC
clone size: -; D gene: -; J gene: TRBJ2-3; V gene: TRBV7-2; CDR3 protein: CASSQNTDTQYF; CDR3 DNA: TGTGCCAGCAGCCAAAACACAGATACGCAGTATTTT
clone size: -; D gene: TRBD1; J gene: TRBJ2-3; V gene: TRBV15; CDR3 protein: CATSADRVGTDTQYF; CDR3 DNA: TGTGCCACCAGCGCAGACAGGGTGGGGACAGATACGCAGTATTTT